This TCR beta chain was profiled in a study of T cell responses to AZD1222 COVID-19 vaccine. CDR1 SEHNR and CDR2 FQNEAQ come from the germline V gene (reference sequence). V was clipped by 8 bases and J by 5 bases, with 13 bases between them. The CDR3 sequence is 13 residues long. Of note for this clone: Its antigen is unknown.

General study points: White British donors predominated, females outnumbered males, and clonal diversity was possibly underestimated.

The protocol was immunoSEQ multiplex PCR, while the TCRdb copy is restricted to in-frame clones and leaves out a portion. The sample has over 45,000 clones, around 85% seen once. The V gene is TRBV7-9, the J gene TRBJ2-1, with D possibly being TRBD2 (6 bases). The sample consisted of peripheral blood, taken on day 0 of MenACWY control vaccination. This TCR was recovered from an adult in good health. The DNA for the CDR3 is TGTGCCAGCCGACTAGGTCGTGACAATGAGCAGTTCTTC. It yields the protein CASRLGRDNEQFF.